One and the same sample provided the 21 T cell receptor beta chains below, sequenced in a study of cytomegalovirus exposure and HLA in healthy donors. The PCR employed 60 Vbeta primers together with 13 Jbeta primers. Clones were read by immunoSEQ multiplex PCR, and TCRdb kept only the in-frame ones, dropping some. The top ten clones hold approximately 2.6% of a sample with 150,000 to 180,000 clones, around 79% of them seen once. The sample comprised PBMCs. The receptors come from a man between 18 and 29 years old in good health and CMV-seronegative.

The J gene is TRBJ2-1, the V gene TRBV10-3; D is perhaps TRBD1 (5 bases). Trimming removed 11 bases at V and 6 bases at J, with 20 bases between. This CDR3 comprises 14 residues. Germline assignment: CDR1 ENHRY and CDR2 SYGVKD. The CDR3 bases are TGTGCCTCAGGCCAGGGCGGCCTCTCCAATGAGCAGTTCTTC. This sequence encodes CASGQGGLSNEQFF.

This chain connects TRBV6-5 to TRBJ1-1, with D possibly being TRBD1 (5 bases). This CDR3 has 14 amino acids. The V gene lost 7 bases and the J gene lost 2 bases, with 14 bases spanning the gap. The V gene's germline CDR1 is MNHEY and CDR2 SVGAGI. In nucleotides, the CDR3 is TGTGCCAGCACCCCGGGACTCCCAAACACTGAAGCTTTCTTT. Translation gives CASTPGLPNTEAFF.

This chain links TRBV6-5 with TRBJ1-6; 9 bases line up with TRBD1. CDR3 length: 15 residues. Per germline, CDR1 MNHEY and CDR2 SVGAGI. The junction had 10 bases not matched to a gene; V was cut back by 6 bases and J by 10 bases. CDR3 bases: TGTGCCAGCAGGATAGGACAGGGGTATCGGTCACCCCTCCACTTT. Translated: CASRIGQGYRSPLHF.

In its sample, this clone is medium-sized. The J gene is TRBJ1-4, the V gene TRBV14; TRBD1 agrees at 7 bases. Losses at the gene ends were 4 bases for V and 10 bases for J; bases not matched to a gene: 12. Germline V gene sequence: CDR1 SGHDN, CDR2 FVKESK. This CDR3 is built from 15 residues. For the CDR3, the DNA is TGTGCCAGCAGCCTAGGACAGGCTCTCTCGGGAAAACTGTTTTTT. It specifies CASSLGQALSGKLFF.

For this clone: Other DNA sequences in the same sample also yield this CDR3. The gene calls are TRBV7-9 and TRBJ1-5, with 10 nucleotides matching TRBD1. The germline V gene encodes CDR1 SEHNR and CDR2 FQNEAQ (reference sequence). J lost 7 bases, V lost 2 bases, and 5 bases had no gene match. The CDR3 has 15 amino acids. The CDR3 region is CASSLSGTGDQPQHF. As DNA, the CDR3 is TGTGCCAGCAGCTTATCCGGGACAGGGGACCAGCCCCAGCATTTT.

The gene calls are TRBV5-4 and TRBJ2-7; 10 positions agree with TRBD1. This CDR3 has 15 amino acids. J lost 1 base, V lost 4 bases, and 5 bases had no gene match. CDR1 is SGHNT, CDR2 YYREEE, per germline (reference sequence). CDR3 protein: CASSIDRGPSYEQYF. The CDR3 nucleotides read TGTGCCAGCAGCATTGACAGGGGGCCGTCCTACGAGCAGTACTTC.

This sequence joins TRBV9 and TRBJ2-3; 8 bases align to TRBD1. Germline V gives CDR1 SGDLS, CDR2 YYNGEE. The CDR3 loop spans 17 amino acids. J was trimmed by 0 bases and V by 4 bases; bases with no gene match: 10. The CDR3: CASSINYRGYSTDTQYF. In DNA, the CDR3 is TGTGCCAGCAGCATAAACTACAGGGGGTACAGCACAGATACGCAGTATTTT. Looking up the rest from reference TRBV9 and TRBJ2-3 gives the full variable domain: DSGVTQTPKHLITATGQRVTLRCSPRSGDLSVYWYQQSLDQGLQFLIQYYNGEERAKGNILERFSAQQFPDLHSELNLSSLELGDSALYFCASSINYRGYSTDTQYFGPGTRLTVL.

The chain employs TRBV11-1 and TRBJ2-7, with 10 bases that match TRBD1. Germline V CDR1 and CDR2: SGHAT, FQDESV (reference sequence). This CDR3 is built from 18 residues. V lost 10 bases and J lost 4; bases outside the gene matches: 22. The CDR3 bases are TGTGCCAAGACGCTTTGGTCGACGGGACAGGGGAAATTTTACGAGCAGTACTTC. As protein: CAKTLWSTGQGKFYEQYF.

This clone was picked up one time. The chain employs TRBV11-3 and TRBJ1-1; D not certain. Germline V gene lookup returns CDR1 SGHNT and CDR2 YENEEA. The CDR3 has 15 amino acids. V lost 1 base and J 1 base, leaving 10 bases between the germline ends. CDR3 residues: CASSLGVGANTEAFF. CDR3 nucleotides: TGTGCCAGCAGCTTAGGGGTTGGAGCGAACACTGAAGCTTTCTTT.

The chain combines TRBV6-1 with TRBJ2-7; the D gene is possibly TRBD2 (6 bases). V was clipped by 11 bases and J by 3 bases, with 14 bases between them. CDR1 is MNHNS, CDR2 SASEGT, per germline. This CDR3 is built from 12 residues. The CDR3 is CAGAGLLYEQYF. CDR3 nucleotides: TGTGCCGGGGCGGGACTTCTCTACGAGCAGTACTTC.

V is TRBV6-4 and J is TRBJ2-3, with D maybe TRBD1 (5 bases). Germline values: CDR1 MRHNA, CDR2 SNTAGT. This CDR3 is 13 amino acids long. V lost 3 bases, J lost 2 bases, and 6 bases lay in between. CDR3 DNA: TGTGCCAGCAGTGAAGGGGACACAGATACGCAGTATTTT. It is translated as CASSEGDTDTQYF.

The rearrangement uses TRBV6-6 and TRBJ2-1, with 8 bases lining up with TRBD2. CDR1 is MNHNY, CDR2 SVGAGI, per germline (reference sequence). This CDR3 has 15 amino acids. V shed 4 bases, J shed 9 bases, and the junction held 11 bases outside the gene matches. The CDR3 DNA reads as TGTGCCAGCAGTTCGCACGGGGGGGCAAATGGTGAGCAGTTCTTC. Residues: CASSSHGGANGEQFF.

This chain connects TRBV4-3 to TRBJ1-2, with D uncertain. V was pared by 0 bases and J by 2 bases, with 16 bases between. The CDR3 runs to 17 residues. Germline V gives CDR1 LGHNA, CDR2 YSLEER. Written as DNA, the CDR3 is TGCGCCAGCAGCCAAGATCTTGTTGGACTACTAAACTATGGCTACACCTTC. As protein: CASSQDLVGLLNYGYTF.

The DNA for the CDR3 is TGTGCCAGTAGAGTACTCCCGGGACAGGCGAACACTGAAGCTTTCTTT. This gives the protein CASRVLPGQANTEAFF. This chain joins TRBV19 and TRBJ1-1; 8 bases are shared with TRBD1. Germline V CDR1 and CDR2: LNHDA, SQIVND (reference sequence). The ends lost 6 bases at V and 1 base at J; junction bases unmatched: 10. The CDR3 extends over 16 amino acids.

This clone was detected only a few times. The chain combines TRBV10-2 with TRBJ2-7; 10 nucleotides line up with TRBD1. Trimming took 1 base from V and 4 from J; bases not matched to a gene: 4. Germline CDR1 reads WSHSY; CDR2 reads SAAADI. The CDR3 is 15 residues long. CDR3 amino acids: CASSEWDRGPYEQYV. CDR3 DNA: TGCGCCAGCAGTGAGTGGGACAGGGGCCCTTACGAGCAGTACGTC.

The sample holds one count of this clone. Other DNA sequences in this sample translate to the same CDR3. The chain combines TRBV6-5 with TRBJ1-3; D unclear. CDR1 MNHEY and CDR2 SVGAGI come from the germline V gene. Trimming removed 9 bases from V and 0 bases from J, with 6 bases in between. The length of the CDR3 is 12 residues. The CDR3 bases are TGTGCCAGTGTCAGCTCTGGAAACACCATATATTTT. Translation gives CASVSSGNTIYF.

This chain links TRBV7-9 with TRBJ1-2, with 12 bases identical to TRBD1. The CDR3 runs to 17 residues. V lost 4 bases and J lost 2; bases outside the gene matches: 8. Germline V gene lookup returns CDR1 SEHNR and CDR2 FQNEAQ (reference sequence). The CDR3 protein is CASSSVRDRGRNYGYTF. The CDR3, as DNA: TGTGCCAGCAGCTCAGTCCGGGACAGGGGGCGAAACTATGGCTACACCTTC.

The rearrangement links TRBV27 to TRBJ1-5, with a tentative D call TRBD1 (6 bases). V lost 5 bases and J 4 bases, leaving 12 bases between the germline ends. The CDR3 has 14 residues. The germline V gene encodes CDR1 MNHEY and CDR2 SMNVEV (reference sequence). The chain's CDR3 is CASSPRTENQPQHF. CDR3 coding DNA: TGTGCCAGCAGTCCTAGGACAGAGAATCAGCCCCAGCATTTT.

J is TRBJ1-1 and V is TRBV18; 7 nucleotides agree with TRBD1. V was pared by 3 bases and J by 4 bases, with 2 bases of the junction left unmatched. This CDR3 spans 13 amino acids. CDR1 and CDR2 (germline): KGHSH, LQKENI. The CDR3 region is CASSPDRTTEAFF. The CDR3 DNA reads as TGTGCCAGCTCACCGGACAGGACCACTGAAGCTTTCTTT.

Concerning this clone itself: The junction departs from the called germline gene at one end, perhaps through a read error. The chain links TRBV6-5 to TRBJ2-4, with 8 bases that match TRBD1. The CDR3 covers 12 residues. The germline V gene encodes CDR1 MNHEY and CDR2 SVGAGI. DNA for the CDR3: TGTGCCAGCAGAGACAGGGGAAACAGTCAGTACTTC. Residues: CASRDRGNSQYF.

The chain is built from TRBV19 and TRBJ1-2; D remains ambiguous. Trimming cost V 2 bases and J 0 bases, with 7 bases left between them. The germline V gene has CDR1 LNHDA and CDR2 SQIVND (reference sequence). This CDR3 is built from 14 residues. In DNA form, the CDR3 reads TGTGCCAGTAGTATACAGGTAGCTAACTATGGCTACACCTTC. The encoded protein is CASSIQVANYGYTF.